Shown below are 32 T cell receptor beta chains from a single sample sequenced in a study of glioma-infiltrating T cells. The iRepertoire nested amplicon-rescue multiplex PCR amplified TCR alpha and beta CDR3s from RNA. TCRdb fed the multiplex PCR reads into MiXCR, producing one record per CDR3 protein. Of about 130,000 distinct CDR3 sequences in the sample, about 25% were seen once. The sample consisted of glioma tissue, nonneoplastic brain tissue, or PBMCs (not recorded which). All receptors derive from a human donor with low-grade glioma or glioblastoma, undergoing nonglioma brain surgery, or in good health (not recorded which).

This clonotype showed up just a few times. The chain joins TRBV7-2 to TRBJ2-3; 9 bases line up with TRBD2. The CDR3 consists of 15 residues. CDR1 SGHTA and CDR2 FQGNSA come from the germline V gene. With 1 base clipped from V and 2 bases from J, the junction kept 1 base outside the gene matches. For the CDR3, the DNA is TGTGCCAGCAGCTTAGTAGCGGGGGACACAGATACGCAGTATTTT. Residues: CASSLVAGDTDTQYF. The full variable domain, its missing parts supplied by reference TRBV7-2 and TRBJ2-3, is GAGVSQSPSNKVTEKGKDVELRCDPISGHTALYWYRQSLGQGLEFLIYFQGNSAPDKSGLPSDRFSAERTGGSVSTLTIQRTQQEDSAVYLCASSLVAGDTDTQYFGPGTRLTVL.

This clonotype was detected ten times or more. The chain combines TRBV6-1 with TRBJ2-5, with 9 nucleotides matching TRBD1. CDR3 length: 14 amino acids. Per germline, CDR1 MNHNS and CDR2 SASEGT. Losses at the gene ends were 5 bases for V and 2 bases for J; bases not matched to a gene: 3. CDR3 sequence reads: CASSTGTGQETQYF. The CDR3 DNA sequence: TGTGCCAGCAGTACCGGGACAGGGCAAGAGACCCAGTACTTC.

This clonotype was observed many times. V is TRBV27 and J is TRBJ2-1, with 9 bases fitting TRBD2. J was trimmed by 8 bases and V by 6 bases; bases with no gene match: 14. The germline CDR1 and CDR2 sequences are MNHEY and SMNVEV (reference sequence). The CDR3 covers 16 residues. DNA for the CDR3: TGTGCCAGCAGCTACCTTGGGACTAGCATGCTCGATGAGCAGTTCTTC. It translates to CASSYLGTSMLDEQFF.

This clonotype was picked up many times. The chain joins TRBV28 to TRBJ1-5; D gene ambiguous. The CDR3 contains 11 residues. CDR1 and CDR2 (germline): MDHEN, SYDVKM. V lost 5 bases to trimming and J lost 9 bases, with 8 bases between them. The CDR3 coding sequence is TGTGCCAGCAGTGAAACCCGGCCCCAGCATTTT. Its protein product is CASSETRPQHF.

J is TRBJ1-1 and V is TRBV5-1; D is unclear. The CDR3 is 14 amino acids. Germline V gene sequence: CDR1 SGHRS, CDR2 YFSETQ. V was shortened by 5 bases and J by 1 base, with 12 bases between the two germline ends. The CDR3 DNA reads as TGCGCCAGCAGATACTCTGCAGAGAACACTGAAGCTTTCTTT. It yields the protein CASRYSAENTEAFF.

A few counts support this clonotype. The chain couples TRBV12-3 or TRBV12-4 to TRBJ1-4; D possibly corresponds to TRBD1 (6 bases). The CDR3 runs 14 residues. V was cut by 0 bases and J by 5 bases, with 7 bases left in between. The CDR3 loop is CASSLAQGNEKLFF. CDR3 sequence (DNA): TGTGCCAGCAGTTTAGCTCAGGGGAATGAAAAACTGTTTTTT.

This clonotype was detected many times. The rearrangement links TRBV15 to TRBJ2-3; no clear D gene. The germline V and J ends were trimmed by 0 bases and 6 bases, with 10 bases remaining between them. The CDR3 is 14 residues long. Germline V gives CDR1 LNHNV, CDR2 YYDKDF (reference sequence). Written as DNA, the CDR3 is TGTGCCACCAGCAGAGATCAATCTCTGGATACGCAGTATTTT. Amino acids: CATSRDQSLDTQYF. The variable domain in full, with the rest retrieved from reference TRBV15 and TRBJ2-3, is DAMVIQNPRYQVTQFGKPVTLSCSQTLNHNVMYWYQQKSSQAPKLLFHYYDKDFNNEADTPDNFQSRRPNTSFCFLDIRSPGLGDTAMYLCATSRDQSLDTQYFGPGTRLTVL.

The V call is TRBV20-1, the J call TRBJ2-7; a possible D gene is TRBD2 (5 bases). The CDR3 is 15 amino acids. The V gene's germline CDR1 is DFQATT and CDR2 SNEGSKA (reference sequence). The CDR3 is CSARSRVLLSYKQYV. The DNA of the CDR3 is TGCAGTGCTCGCTCGCGGGTCTTATTATCCTACAAGCAGTACGTC.

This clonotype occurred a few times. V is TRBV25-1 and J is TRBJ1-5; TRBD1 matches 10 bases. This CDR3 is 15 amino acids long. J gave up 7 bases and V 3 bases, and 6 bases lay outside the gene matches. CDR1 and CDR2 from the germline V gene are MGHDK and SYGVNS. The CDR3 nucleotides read TGTGCCAGCAGTGAGACAGGGGGCTTGGGACAGCCCCAGCATTTT. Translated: CASSETGGLGQPQHF. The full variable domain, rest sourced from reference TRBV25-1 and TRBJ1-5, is EADIYQTPRYLVIGTGKKITLECSQTMGHDKMYWYQQDPGMELHLIHYSYGVNSTEKGDLSSESTVSRIRTEHFPLTLESARPSHTSQYLCASSETGGLGQPQHFGDGTRLSIL.

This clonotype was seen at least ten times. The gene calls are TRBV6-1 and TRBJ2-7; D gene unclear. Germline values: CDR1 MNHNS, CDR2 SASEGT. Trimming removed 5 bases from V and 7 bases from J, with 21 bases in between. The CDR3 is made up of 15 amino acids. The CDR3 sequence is CASSSPDKGMWEQYV. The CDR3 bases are TGTGCCAGCAGTTCACCGGATAAGGGAATGTGGGAGCAGTACGTC.

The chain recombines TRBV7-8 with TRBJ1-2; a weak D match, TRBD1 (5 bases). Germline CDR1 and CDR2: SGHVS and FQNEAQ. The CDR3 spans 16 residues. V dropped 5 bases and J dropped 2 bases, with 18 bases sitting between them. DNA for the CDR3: TGTGCCAGCAGCCCCCCCGGGGGGGGTGGGAACTATGGCTACACCTTC. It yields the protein CASSPPGGGGNYGYTF.

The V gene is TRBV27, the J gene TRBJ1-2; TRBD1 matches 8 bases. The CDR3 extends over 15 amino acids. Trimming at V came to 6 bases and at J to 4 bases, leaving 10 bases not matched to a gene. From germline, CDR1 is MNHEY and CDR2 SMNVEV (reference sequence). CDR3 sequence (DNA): TGTGCCAGCAGACCGCCGCGACAGGGGAGCTATGGCTACACCTTC. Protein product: CASRPPRQGSYGYTF.

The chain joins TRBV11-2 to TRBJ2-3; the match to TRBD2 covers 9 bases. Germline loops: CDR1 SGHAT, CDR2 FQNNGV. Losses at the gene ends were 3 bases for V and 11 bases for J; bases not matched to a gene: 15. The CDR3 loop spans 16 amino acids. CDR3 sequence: CASSFQAAGTSSKQYF. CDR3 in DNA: TGTGCCAGCAGCTTCCAGGCTGCGGGGACTAGCAGCAAGCAGTATTTT.

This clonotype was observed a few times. The CDR3 here is CATSDPKRDRGTEAFF. The CDR3 DNA follows: TGTGCCACCAGTGATCCAAAACGGGACAGGGGAACCGAAGCTTTCTTT. The chain recombines TRBV24-1 with TRBJ1-1, with TRBD1 matching 10 bases. CDR1 is KGHDR, CDR2 SFDVKD, per germline. The CDR3 length is 16 residues. J gave up 8 bases and V 3 bases, and 11 bases lay outside the gene matches.

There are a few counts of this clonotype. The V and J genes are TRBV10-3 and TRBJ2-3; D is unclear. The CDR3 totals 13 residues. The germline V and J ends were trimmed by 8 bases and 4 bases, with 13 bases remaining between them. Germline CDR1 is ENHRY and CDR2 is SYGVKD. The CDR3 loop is CAIATTGADTQYF. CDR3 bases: TGTGCCATCGCCACGACTGGGGCAGATACGCAGTATTTT.

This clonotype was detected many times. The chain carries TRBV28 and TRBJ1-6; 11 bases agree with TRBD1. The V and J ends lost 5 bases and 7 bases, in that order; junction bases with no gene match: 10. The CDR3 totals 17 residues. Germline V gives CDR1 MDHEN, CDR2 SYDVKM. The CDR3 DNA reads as TGTGCCAGCAGTCCGAGGACAGGGGGCTTGGGGAATTCACCCCTCCACTTT. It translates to CASSPRTGGLGNSPLHF.

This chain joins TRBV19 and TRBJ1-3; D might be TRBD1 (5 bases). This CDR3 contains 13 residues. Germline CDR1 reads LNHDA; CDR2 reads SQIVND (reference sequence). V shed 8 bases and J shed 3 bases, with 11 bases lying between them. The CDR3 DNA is TGTGCCAGTTCGAGGGGTAATGGAAACACCATATATTTT. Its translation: CASSRGNGNTIYF.

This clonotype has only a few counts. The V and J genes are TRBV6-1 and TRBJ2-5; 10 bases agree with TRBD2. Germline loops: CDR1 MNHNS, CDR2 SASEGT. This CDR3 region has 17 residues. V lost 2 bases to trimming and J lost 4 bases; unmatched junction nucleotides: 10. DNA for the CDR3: TGTGCCAGCAGTGAATTTCCAGCGGGGGGGCCGAGAGAGACCCAGTACTTC. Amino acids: CASSEFPAGGPRETQYF.

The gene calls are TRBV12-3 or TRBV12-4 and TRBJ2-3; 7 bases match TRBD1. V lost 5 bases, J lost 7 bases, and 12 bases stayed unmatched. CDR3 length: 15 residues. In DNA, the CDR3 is TGTGCCAGCAGTCCTCACAGGGGCAGCGGTAATACGCAGTATTTT. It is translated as CASSPHRGSGNTQYF.

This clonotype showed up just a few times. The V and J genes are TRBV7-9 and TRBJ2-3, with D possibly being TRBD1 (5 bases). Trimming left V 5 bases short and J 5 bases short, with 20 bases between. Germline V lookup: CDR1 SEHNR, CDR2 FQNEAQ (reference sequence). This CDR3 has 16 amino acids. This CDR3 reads CASSPLGTGTRDTQYF. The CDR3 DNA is TGTGCCAGCAGCCCCCTGGGAACAGGCACACGAGATACGCAGTATTTT.

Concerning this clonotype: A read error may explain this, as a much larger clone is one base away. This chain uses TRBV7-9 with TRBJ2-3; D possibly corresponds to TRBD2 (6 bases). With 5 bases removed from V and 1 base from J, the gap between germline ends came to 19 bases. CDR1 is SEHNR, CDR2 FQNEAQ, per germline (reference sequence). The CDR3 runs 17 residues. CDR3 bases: TGTGCCAGCAGCCAGGGCTCCGGGGGACCTGGCACAGATACGCAGTATTTT. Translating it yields CASSQGSGGPGTDTQYF.

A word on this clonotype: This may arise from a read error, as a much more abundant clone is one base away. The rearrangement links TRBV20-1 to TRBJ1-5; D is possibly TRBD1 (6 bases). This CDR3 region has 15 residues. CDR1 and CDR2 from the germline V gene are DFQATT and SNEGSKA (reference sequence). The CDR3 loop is CSARDRTENNQPRHF. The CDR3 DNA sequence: TGCAGTGCTAGAGACCGGACAGAGAACAATCAGCCCCGGCATTTT.

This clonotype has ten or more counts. The CDR3 DNA reads as TGCAGTGCTAGAGAAGGGCGGGGGGGCTGGAAGACCCAGTACTTC. As protein: CSAREGRGGWKTQYF. The J gene is TRBJ2-5, the V gene TRBV20-1; TRBD2 matches 9 bases. V shed 0 bases, J shed 6 bases, and the junction held 8 bases outside the gene matches. Germline V CDR1 and CDR2: DFQATT, SNEGSKA (reference sequence). The CDR3 covers 15 residues.

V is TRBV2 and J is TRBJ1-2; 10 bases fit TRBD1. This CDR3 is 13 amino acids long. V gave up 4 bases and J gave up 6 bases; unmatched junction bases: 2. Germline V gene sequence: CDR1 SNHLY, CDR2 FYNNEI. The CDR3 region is CASSAGTGDGYTF. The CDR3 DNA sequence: TGTGCCAGCAGTGCCGGGACAGGGGATGGCTACACCTTC.

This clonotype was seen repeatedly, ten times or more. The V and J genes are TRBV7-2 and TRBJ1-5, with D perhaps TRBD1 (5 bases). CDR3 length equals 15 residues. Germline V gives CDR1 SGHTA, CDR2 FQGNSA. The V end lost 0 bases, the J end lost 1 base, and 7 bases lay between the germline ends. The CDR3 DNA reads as TGTGCCAGCAGCTTAGCAGGGGAGAGCAATCAGCCCCAGCATTTT. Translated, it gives CASSLAGESNQPQHF.

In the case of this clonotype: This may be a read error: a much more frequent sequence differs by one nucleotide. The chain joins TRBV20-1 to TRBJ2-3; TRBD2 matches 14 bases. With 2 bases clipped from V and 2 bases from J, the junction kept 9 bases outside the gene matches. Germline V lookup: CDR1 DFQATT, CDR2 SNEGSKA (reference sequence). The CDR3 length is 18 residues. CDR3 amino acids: CSARNIRTSGGITDTQYF. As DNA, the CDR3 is TGCAGTGCTAGAAATATTAGGACTAGCGGGGGGATCACAGATACGCAGTATTTT.

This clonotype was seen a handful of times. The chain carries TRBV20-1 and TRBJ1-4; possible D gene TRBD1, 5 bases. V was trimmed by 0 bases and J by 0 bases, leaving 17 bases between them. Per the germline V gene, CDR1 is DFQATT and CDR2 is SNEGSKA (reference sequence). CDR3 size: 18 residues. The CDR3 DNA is TGCAGTGCTAGAGATCGGAGAGCGGGGACTGCAACTAATGAAAAACTGTTTTTT. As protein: CSARDRRAGTATNEKLFF.

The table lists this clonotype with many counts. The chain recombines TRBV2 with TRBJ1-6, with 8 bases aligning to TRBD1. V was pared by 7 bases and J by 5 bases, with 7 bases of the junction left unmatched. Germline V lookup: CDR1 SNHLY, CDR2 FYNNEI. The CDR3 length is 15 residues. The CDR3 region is CASTRTGSHNSPLHF. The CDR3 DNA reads TGTGCCAGCACCAGGACAGGGAGCCATAATTCACCCCTCCACTTT.

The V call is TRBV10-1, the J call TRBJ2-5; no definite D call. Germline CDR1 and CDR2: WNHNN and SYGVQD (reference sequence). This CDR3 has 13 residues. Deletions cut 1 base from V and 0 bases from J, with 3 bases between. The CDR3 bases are TGCGCCAGCAGTGAGTACAACCAAGAGACCCAGTACTTC. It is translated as CASSEYNQETQYF.

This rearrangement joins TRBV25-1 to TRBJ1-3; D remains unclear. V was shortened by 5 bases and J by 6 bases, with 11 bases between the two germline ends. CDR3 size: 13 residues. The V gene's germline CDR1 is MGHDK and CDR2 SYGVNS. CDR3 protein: CASSTDTKNTIYF. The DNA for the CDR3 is TGTGCCAGCAGTACAGATACTAAAAACACCATATATTTT.

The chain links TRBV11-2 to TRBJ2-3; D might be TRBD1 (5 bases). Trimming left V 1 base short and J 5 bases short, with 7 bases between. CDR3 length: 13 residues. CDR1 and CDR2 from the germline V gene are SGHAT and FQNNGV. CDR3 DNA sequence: TGTGCCAGCAGCTTAGCAGGGATAGATACGCAGTATTTT. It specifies CASSLAGIDTQYF.

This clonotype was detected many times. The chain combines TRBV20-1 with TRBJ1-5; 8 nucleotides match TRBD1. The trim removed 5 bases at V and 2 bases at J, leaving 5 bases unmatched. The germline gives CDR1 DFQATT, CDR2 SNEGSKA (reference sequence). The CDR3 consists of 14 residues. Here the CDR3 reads CSAWTGSGNQPQHF. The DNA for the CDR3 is TGCAGTGCTTGGACAGGGTCGGGCAATCAGCCCCAGCATTTT.